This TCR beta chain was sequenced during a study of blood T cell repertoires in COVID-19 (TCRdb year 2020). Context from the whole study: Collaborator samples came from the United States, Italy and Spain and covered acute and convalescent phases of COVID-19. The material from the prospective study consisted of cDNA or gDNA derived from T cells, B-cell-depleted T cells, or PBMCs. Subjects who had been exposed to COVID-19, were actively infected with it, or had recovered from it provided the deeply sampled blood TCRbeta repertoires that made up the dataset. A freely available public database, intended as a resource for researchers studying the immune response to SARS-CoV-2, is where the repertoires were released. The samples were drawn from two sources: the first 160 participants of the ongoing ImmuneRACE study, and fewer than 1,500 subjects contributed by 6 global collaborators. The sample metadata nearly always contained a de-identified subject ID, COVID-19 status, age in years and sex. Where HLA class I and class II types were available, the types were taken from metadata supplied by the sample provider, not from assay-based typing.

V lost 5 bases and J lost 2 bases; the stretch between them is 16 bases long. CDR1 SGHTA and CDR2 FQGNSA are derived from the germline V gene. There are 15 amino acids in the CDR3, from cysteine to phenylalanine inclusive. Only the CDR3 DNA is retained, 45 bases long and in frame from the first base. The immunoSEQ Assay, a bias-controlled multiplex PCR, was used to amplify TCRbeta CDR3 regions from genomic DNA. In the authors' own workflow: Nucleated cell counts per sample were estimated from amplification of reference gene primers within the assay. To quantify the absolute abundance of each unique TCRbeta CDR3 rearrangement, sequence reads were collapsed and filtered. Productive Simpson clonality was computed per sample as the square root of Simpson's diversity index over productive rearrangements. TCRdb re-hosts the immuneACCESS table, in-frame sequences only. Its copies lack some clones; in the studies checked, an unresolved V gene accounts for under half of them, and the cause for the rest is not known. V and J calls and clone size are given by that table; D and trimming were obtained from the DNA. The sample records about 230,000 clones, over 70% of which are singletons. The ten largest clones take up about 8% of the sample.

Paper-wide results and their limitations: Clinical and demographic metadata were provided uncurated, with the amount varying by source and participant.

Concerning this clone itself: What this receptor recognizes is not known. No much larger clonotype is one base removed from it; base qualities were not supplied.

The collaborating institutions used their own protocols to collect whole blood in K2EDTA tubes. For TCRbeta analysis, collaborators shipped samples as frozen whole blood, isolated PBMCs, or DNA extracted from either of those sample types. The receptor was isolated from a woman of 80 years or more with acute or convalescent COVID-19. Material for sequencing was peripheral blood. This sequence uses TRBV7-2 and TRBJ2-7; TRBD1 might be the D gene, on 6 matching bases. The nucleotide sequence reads TGTGCCAGCAGCCAGTCCGCCGGACAGACCTACGAGCAGTACTTC. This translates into CASSQSAGQTYEQYF.